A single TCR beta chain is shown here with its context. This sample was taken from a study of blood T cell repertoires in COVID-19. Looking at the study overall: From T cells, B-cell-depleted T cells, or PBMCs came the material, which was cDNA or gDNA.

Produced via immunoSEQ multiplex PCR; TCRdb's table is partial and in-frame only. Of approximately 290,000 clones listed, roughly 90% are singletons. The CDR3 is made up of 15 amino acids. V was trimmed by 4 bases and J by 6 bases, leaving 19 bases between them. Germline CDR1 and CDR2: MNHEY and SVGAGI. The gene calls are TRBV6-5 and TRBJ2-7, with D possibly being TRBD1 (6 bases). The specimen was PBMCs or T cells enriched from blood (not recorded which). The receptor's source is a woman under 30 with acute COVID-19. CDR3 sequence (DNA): TGTGCCAGCAGTTCACTTATCGGAACACAGGGCGAGCAGTACTTC. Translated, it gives CASSSLIGTQGEQYF.